The rows below give T cell receptor beta chains drawn from one sample of a study of blood T cell repertoires in COVID-19. Assay used: immunoSEQ multiplex PCR; TCRdb lists only in-frame clones, some missing. The sample consists of fewer than 150,000 clones, roughly 83% of them appearing once. The material sequenced was peripheral blood. Receptor source: a woman aged 25-40 years who had recovered from COVID-19. Both conserved end residues are part of each CDR3. The order of the fields is CDR3 DNA, CDR3 protein, J gene, V gene, D gene, clone size. A D gene is named only where the DNA matches it firmly. A clone size is listed for some rows: how often the clone was seen (once, few, many), or a class if it is expanded.

cdr3_nt: TGTGCCAGCAGCCCCGGCGCTAGCGGGATCGGGTCCTACAATGAGCAGTTCTTC; cdr3_aa: CASSPGASGIGSYNEQFF; j_call: TRBJ2-1; v_call: TRBV14; d_call: TRBD2; clone_size: once
cdr3_nt: TGTGCCAGTAGTTTGTCGCTGGGCGCCCTGGGCAATCAGCCCCAGCATTTT; cdr3_aa: CASSLSLGALGNQPQHF; j_call: TRBJ1-5; v_call: TRBV19; d_call: NA; clone_size: NA
cdr3_nt: TGTGCCAGTAGTCCGTTAGGGACAGGGGCCGGTATGGACTATGGCTACACCTTC; cdr3_aa: CASSPLGTGAGMDYGYTF; j_call: TRBJ1-2; v_call: TRBV19; d_call: TRBD1; clone_size: NA
cdr3_nt: TGTGCCAGCAGTGTCGGACAGGGAATAGCTTTCTTT; cdr3_aa: CASSVGQGIAFF; j_call: TRBJ1-1; v_call: TRBV2; d_call: TRBD1; clone_size: NA
cdr3_nt: TGTGCCAGCAGTGATGACGGGACTAGCGGGATCTACAATGAGCAGTTCTTC; cdr3_aa: CASSDDGTSGIYNEQFF; j_call: TRBJ2-1; v_call: TRBV2; d_call: TRBD2; clone_size: NA
cdr3_nt: TGTGCCAGCAGTTACAGGGAGAGAACAGCTTTCTTT; cdr3_aa: CASSYRERTAFF; j_call: TRBJ1-1; v_call: TRBV7-9; d_call: NA; clone_size: NA
cdr3_nt: TGTGCCAGCAGCCTAGGAGGGACAGGGTCCTACGAGCAGTACTTC; cdr3_aa: CASSLGGTGSYEQYF; j_call: TRBJ2-7; v_call: TRBV6-5; d_call: TRBD1; clone_size: few
cdr3_nt: TGCGCCAGCAGCCCCTCAGCGGGGGGAGAGACCCAGTACTTC; cdr3_aa: CASSPSAGGETQYF; j_call: TRBJ2-5; v_call: TRBV5-1; d_call: TRBD2; clone_size: NA
cdr3_nt: TGTGCCAGCAGAGGGGACAGCCCCTACAATGAGCAGTTCTTC; cdr3_aa: CASRGDSPYNEQFF; j_call: TRBJ2-1; v_call: TRBV27; d_call: TRBD1; clone_size: NA
cdr3_nt: TGTGCCAGCAGTCCTCTCGCGGGCGGGGGGCCGAACACCGGGGAGCTGTTTTTT; cdr3_aa: CASSPLAGGGPNTGELFF; j_call: TRBJ2-2; v_call: TRBV27; d_call: TRBD2; clone_size: NA
cdr3_nt: TGTGCCAGCAGCCTAGGAAGGCTAGCGAAACCCCAAGAGACCCAGTACTTC; cdr3_aa: CASSLGRLAKPQETQYF; j_call: TRBJ2-5; v_call: TRBV7-9; d_call: NA; clone_size: NA
cdr3_nt: TGTGCCAGCAGTTATAGGGACAGGTTTAACTATGGCTACACCTTC; cdr3_aa: CASSYRDRFNYGYTF; j_call: TRBJ1-2; v_call: TRBV6-5; d_call: TRBD1; clone_size: once
cdr3_nt: TGTGCCAGCAGTCCGGGGGTCGAAGCCCATCAGCCCCAGCATTTT; cdr3_aa: CASSPGVEAHQPQHF; j_call: TRBJ1-5; v_call: TRBV2; d_call: NA; clone_size: NA
cdr3_nt: TGTGCCAGCAGCTACAGAGCTGGAGAAGCTTTCTTT; cdr3_aa: CASSYRAGEAFF; j_call: TRBJ1-1; v_call: TRBV7-2; d_call: NA; clone_size: NA
cdr3_nt: TGTGCCAGCAGCGCCCGGGACAGTTACACAGATACGCAGTATTTT; cdr3_aa: CASSARDSYTDTQYF; j_call: TRBJ2-3; v_call: TRBV7-2; d_call: TRBD1; clone_size: NA
cdr3_nt: TGTGCCAGCAGTGAACAGGGGGTGTTGTACGAGCAGTACTTC; cdr3_aa: CASSEQGVLYEQYF; j_call: TRBJ2-7; v_call: TRBV2; d_call: TRBD1; clone_size: many
cdr3_nt: TGTGCCACCAGTGACAATAACTGGGAGCAGTTCTTC; cdr3_aa: CATSDNNWEQFF; j_call: TRBJ2-1; v_call: TRBV24-1; d_call: NA; clone_size: NA
cdr3_nt: TGTGCCTGTGGGAGCTCTGGAAACACCATATATTTT; cdr3_aa: CACGSSGNTIYF; j_call: TRBJ1-3; v_call: TRBV30; d_call: NA; clone_size: few
cdr3_nt: TGTGCCAGCAGCTTAAATCTTGGGCGCTCCTACAATGAGCAGTTCTTC; cdr3_aa: CASSLNLGRSYNEQFF; j_call: TRBJ2-1; v_call: TRBV7-2; d_call: NA; clone_size: NA
cdr3_nt: TGTGCCAGCAGCCCTGCAGGGGTGAACACTGAAGCTTTCTTT; cdr3_aa: CASSPAGVNTEAFF; j_call: TRBJ1-1; v_call: TRBV4-2; d_call: NA; clone_size: NA
cdr3_nt: TGTGCCAGCCGGACAGCCTACTACGAGCAGTACTTC; cdr3_aa: CASRTAYYEQYF; j_call: TRBJ2-7; v_call: TRBV2; d_call: NA; clone_size: NA
cdr3_nt: TGTGCCAGCAGTCCAGGACAGCCCTACGAGCAGTACTTC; cdr3_aa: CASSPGQPYEQYF; j_call: TRBJ2-7; v_call: TRBV12-3/TRBV12-4; d_call: NA; clone_size: NA
cdr3_nt: TGTGCCAGCAGTGATGGGCAGGGCTACGAAAAACTGTTTTTT; cdr3_aa: CASSDGQGYEKLFF; j_call: TRBJ1-4; v_call: TRBV6-1; d_call: NA; clone_size: NA
cdr3_nt: TGTGCCACCAGCAGAGATTTGGTACAGGCGGTTTCCCAGTACTTC; cdr3_aa: CATSRDLVQAVSQYF; j_call: TRBJ2-5; v_call: TRBV15; d_call: NA; clone_size: NA
cdr3_nt: TGTGCCAGCAGTGAATCCTACACTGAAGCTTTCTTT; cdr3_aa: CASSESYTEAFF; j_call: TRBJ1-1; v_call: TRBV25-1; d_call: NA; clone_size: NA
cdr3_nt: TGTGCCAGCAGCACCCGGACAGGGTTCACAGATACGCAGTATTTT; cdr3_aa: CASSTRTGFTDTQYF; j_call: TRBJ2-3; v_call: TRBV9; d_call: TRBD1; clone_size: once
cdr3_nt: TGTGCCAGCAGTCCCACAGGGGGAACTAATGAAAAACTGTTTTTT; cdr3_aa: CASSPTGGTNEKLFF; j_call: TRBJ1-4; v_call: TRBV28; d_call: TRBD1; clone_size: NA
cdr3_nt: TGTGCCAGCAGCCAAGAACCGAGACGGACTAGCGGGGGGGCCCCCTACAATGAGCAGTTCTTC; cdr3_aa: CASSQEPRRTSGGAPYNEQFF; j_call: TRBJ2-1; v_call: TRBV3-1/TRBV3-2; d_call: TRBD2; clone_size: NA
cdr3_nt: TGTGCCAGCAGCCGACTACTAGTCGGGGGAGAGACCCAGTACTTC; cdr3_aa: CASSRLLVGGETQYF; j_call: TRBJ2-5; v_call: TRBV27; d_call: NA; clone_size: NA
cdr3_nt: TGTGCCACCAGTGATTACAGGGGGCTTGAGCAGTTCTTC; cdr3_aa: CATSDYRGLEQFF; j_call: TRBJ2-1; v_call: TRBV24-1; d_call: TRBD1; clone_size: NA
cdr3_nt: TGTGCCAGCAGCCAAGAGACCCTAAGGACTAGCTTTCCCTACGAGCAGTACTTC; cdr3_aa: CASSQETLRTSFPYEQYF; j_call: TRBJ2-7; v_call: TRBV3-1/TRBV3-2; d_call: TRBD2; clone_size: few
cdr3_nt: TGTGCCAGCAGCAAGGACAGGCTGAACACCGGGGAGCTGTTTTTT; cdr3_aa: CASSKDRLNTGELFF; j_call: TRBJ2-2; v_call: TRBV7-9; d_call: TRBD1; clone_size: NA
cdr3_nt: TGTGCCAGCAGTTTCGGGACTCCTCGCTCCTACGAGCAGTACTTC; cdr3_aa: CASSFGTPRSYEQYF; j_call: TRBJ2-7; v_call: TRBV27; d_call: NA; clone_size: NA
cdr3_nt: TGTGCCAGCTCCCAGGGCGCGAACACCGGGGAGCTGTTTTTT; cdr3_aa: CASSQGANTGELFF; j_call: TRBJ2-2; v_call: TRBV6-5; d_call: NA; clone_size: few
cdr3_nt: TGTGCCAGCAGTGATCAGGGCGGCAGCTCCTACGAGCAGTACTTC; cdr3_aa: CASSDQGGSSYEQYF; j_call: TRBJ2-7; v_call: TRBV6-1; d_call: NA; clone_size: NA
cdr3_nt: TGTGCCAGCAGCGCGGGACAGGGGATAGGCGAGCAGTACTTC; cdr3_aa: CASSAGQGIGEQYF; j_call: TRBJ2-7; v_call: TRBV9; d_call: TRBD1; clone_size: NA
cdr3_nt: TGTGCCAGCAGCTTGGCCACAGGGGGCGATGGGAAAGAGACCCAGTACTTC; cdr3_aa: CASSLATGGDGKETQYF; j_call: TRBJ2-5; v_call: TRBV5-4; d_call: TRBD1; clone_size: once
cdr3_nt: TGTGCCAGCAGTGACCAGGGAAAAACGGGAAACACCATATATTTT; cdr3_aa: CASSDQGKTGNTIYF; j_call: TRBJ1-3; v_call: TRBV25-1; d_call: NA; clone_size: NA
cdr3_nt: TGTGCCAGCAGCTTTGGCGGGGGGGCCTCCTACAATGAGCAGTTCTTC; cdr3_aa: CASSFGGGASYNEQFF; j_call: TRBJ2-1; v_call: TRBV7-2; d_call: TRBD2; clone_size: once
cdr3_nt: TGTGCCAGCTCACCACCAACTAGCGGGAGTGGTGAGCAGTACTTC; cdr3_aa: CASSPPTSGSGEQYF; j_call: TRBJ2-7; v_call: TRBV18; d_call: TRBD2; clone_size: NA
cdr3_nt: TGTGCCAGCACTCTTTTGCAGGGAGGCCTCGGGGGCTACACCTTC; cdr3_aa: CASTLLQGGLGGYTF; j_call: TRBJ1-2; v_call: TRBV6-5; d_call: NA; clone_size: NA
cdr3_nt: TGTGCCACTGCGAACCTCAGGGGCGAGAACACTGAAGCTTTCTTT; cdr3_aa: CATANLRGENTEAFF; j_call: TRBJ1-1; v_call: TRBV24-1; d_call: NA; clone_size: NA
cdr3_nt: TGTGCCAGCAGTTTACGGGCGGGTGAGCAGTTCTTC; cdr3_aa: CASSLRAGEQFF; j_call: TRBJ2-1; v_call: TRBV28; d_call: NA; clone_size: NA
cdr3_nt: TGTGCCTGGAGAACTACAGGGGCACAGACCCAGTACTTC; cdr3_aa: CAWRTTGAQTQYF; j_call: TRBJ2-5; v_call: TRBV30; d_call: TRBD1; clone_size: few
cdr3_nt: TGTGCCAGCAGCGTTAGCGGGAGGTCCTACGAGCAGTACTTC; cdr3_aa: CASSVSGRSYEQYF; j_call: TRBJ2-7; v_call: TRBV9; d_call: TRBD2; clone_size: NA
cdr3_nt: TGTGCCAGCAGCTTCGGGACAGGGGGCGCGTCTGGCTACACCTTC; cdr3_aa: CASSFGTGGASGYTF; j_call: TRBJ1-2; v_call: TRBV5-6; d_call: TRBD1; clone_size: NA
cdr3_nt: TGCGCCAGCAGCCAAGAGGGGGCGGGTGGAAACACCATATATTTT; cdr3_aa: CASSQEGAGGNTIYF; j_call: TRBJ1-3; v_call: TRBV4-1; d_call: NA; clone_size: few
cdr3_nt: TGTGCCAGCTCACCCACAGATTACGAGCAGTACTTC; cdr3_aa: CASSPTDYEQYF; j_call: TRBJ2-7; v_call: TRBV18; d_call: NA; clone_size: once
cdr3_nt: TGTGCCAGCAGCCAAGATGAAGGGACAGGAGGGGCTGGAAACACCATATATTTT; cdr3_aa: CASSQDEGTGGAGNTIYF; j_call: TRBJ1-3; v_call: TRBV4-2; d_call: TRBD1; clone_size: NA
cdr3_nt: TGTGCCAGTAGTATCGCTTTGAGTTTGAACACTGAAGCTTTCTTT; cdr3_aa: CASSIALSLNTEAFF; j_call: TRBJ1-1; v_call: TRBV19; d_call: NA; clone_size: NA
cdr3_nt: TGTGCCAGCAGTGGGTTAGCGGGAGCGCGCGAGCAGTACTTC; cdr3_aa: CASSGLAGAREQYF; j_call: TRBJ2-7; v_call: TRBV2; d_call: TRBD2; clone_size: NA
cdr3_nt: TGTGCCAGCAGCCAAGTAAGCGGGGACACCCAAGAGACCCAGTACTTC; cdr3_aa: CASSQVSGDTQETQYF; j_call: TRBJ2-5; v_call: TRBV4-2; d_call: NA; clone_size: NA